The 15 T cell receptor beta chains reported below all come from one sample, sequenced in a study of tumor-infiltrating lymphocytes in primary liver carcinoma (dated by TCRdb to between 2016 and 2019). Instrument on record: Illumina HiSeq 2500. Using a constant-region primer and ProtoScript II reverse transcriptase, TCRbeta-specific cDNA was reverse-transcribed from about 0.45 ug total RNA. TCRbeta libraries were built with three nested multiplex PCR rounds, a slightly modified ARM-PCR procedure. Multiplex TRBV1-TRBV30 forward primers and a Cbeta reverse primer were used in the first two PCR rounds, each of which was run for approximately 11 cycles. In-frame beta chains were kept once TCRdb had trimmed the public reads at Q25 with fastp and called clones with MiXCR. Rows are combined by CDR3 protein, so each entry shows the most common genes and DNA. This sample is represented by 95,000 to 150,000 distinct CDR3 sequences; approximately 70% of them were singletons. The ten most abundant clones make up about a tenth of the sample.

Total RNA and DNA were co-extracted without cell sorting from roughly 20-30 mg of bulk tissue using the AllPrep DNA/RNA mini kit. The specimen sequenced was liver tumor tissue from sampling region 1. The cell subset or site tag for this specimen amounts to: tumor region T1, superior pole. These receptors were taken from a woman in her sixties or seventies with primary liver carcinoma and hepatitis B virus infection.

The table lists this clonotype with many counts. The CDR3 is CASSLRGYNEQFF. The CDR3, as DNA: TGTGCCAGCAGCTTACGAGGCTACAATGAGCAGTTCTTC. The chain carries TRBV11-3 and TRBJ2-1; no clear D gene. The CDR3 covers 13 residues. V lost 2 bases and J 3 bases, leaving 5 bases between the germline ends. Germline loops: CDR1 SGHNT, CDR2 YENEEA.

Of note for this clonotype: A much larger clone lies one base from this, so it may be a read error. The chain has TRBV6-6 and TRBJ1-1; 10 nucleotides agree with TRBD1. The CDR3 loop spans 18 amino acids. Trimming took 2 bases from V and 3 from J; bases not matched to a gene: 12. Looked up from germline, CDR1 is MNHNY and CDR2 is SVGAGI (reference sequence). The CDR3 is CASSYQIGTGVWDTEAFF. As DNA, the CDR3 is TGTGCCAGCAGTTACCAAATTGGGACAGGGGTTTGGGACACTGAAGCTTTCTTT.

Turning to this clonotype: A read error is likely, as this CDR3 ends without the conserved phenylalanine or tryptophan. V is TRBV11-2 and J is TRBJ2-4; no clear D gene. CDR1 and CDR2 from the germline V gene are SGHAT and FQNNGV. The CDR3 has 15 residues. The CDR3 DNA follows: TGTGCCAGCAACTTAGCCCCGGCAGAGCAAAACATTCAGTACCTC. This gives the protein CASNLAPAEQNIQYL.

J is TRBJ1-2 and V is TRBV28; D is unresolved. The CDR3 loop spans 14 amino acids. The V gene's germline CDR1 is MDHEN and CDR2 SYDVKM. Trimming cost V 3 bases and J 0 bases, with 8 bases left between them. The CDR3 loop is CASSFDIANYGYTF. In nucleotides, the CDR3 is TGTGCCAGCAGTTTCGACATAGCTAACTATGGCTACACCTTC.

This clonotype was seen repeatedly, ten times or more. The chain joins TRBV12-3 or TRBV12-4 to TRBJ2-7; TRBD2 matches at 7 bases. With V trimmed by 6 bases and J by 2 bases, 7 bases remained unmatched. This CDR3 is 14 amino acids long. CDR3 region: CASRQGLVAYEQYF. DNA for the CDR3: TGTGCCAGCAGACAAGGACTAGTGGCCTACGAGCAGTACTTC.

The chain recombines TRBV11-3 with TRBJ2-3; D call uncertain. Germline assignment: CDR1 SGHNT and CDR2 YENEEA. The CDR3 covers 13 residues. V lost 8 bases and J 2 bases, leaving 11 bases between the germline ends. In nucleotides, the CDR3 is TGTGCCAGCTTACGGAGAAACACAGATACGCAGTATTTT. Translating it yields CASLRRNTDTQYF.

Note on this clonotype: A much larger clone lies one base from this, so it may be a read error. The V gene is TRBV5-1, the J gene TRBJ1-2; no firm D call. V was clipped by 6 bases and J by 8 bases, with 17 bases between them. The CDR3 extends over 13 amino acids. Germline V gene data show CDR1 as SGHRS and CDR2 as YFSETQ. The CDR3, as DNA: TGCGCCAGCATCCTACAGACAAGTCGAGGCTACACCTTC. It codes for CASILQTSRGYTF.

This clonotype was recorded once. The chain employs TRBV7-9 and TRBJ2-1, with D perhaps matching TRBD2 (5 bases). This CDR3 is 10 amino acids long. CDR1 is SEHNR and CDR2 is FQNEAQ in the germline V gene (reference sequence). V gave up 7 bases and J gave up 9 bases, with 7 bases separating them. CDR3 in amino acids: CASNGGEQFF. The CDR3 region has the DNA TGTGCCAGCAACGGAGGTGAGCAGTTCTTC.

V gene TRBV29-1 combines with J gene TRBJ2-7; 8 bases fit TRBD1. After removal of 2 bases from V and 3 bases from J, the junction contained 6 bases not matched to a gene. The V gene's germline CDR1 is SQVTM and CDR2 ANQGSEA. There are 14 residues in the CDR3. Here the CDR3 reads CSVERTGTRYEQYF. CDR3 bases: TGCAGCGTTGAACGGACAGGGACCCGCTACGAGCAGTACTTC.

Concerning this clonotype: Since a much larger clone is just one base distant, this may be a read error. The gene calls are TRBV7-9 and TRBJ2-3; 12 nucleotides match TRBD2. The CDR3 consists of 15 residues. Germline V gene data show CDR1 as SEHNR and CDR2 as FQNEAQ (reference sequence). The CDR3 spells CAGSSLAGGSDTQYF. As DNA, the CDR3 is TGTGCCGGCAGCTCACTAGCGGGAGGCTCAGATACGCAGTATTTT.

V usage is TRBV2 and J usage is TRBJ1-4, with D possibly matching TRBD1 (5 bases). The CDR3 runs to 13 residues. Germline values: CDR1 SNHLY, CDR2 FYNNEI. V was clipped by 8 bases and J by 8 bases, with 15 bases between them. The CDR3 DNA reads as TGTGCCAGCGCCCCGGGGGTCGGGGAAAAACTGTTTTTT. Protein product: CASAPGVGEKLFF.

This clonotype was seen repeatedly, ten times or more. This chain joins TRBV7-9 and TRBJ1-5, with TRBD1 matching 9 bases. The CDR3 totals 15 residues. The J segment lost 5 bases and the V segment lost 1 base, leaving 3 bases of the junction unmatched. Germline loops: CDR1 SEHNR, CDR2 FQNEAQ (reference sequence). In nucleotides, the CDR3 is TGTGCCAGCAGCTTAGTGGGACAGGGTCATCAGCCCCAGCATTTT. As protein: CASSLVGQGHQPQHF.

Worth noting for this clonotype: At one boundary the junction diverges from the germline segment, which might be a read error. DNA for the CDR3: TGTACCAGCAAGGAAGGAGGGACCCAGCATTTT. Its translation: CTSKEGGTQHF. V usage is TRBV6-2 or TRBV6-3 and J usage is TRBJ1-5; D unresolved. The CDR3 has 11 residues. CDR1 and CDR2 from the germline V gene are MNHEY and SVGEGT.

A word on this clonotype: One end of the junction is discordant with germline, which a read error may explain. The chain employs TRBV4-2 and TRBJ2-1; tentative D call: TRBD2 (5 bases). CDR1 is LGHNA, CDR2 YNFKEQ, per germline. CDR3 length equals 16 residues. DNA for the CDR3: TGTGCCAGCAGCCCCGGTGGTGGCGGAGGCTACTATGAGCAGTTCTTC. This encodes CASSPGGGGGYYEQFF.

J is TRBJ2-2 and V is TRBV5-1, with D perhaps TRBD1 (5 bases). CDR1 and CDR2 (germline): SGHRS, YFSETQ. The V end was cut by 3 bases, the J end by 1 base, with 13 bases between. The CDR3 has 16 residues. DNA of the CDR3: TGCGCCAGCAGCTCTGACCTAGGGGTGAACACCGGGGAGCTGTTTTTT. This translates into CASSSDLGVNTGELFF.